This T cell receptor (beta chain) was recorded in a study of early stage breast cancer tumors. In the study overall: Of fewer than 20 invasive breast tumors, 11 to 12 were hormone receptor-positive, HER2-negative. Findings of the study overall: Unsorted bulk genomic DNA sequencing lacked pairing and functional marker data. Tumors had around 2.5-fold higher T cell density than normal breast. Commonly generated sequences made up most enriched TCRB sequences shared between patients.

Comments on this clone: Antigen unknown.

The data were produced by immunoSEQ multiplex PCR, yet TCRdb's version contains in-frame clones alone and is incomplete. The sample holds about 19,000 clones, 80% to 90% seen once. The CDR3 spans 16 residues. Germline loops: CDR1 SGHRS, CDR2 YFSETQ. Unmatched junction bases numbered 5, after V lost 1 base and J lost 1 base. The rearrangement links TRBV5-1 to TRBJ1-5; 7 bases agree with TRBD1. This clonotype was sampled from a person aged 70 to 85 with breast cancer. The sequenced sample consisted of blood. The CDR3 reads CASSLNPTGSNQPQHF. DNA of the CDR3: TGCGCCAGCAGCTTGAACCCGACAGGGAGCAATCAGCCCCAGCATTTT.